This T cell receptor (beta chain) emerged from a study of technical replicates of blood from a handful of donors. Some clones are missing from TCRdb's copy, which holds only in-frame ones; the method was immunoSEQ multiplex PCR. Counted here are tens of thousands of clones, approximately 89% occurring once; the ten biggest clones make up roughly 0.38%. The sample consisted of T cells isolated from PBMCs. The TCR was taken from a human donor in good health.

The CDR3: CASSESNRGSYEQYF. The CDR3 DNA reads as TGCGCCAGCAGTGAGTCGAACAGGGGGTCCTACGAGCAGTACTTC. The genes are TRBV10-2 and TRBJ2-7, with 8 bases lining up with TRBD1. The germline gives CDR1 WSHSY, CDR2 SAAADI. The V segment lost 0 bases and the J segment 1 base; nucleotides outside the gene matches: 2. The CDR3 loop spans 15 amino acids.